This T cell receptor beta chain was identified in a study of shared clonotypes between healthy human individuals. Study at large: Used for every donor were three CD4 naive, three CD4 memory, two CD8 naive and one CD8 memory plate.

The germline gives CDR1 SGHRS, CDR2 YFSETQ. Trimming took 4 bases from V and 1 from J, leaving 15 bases between them. This CDR3 is built from 15 residues. Method: immunoSEQ multiplex PCR; TCRdb's copy keeps in-frame clones and lacks some. The sample includes about 980,000 clones, around three quarters of them seen just once. Comment on this clone: Other DNA sequences in the sample encode the same CDR3.

The TCR was taken from a man between 18 and 35 years old in good health. Sample: memory CD4+ T cells sorted from blood. The subset denotes: CD45RA-negative fraction. This sequence joins TRBV5-1 and TRBJ2-7, with a weak D call TRBD2 (5 bases). Here the CDR3 DNA reads TGCGCCAGCAGCCGGGATTTGACGTCGTCCTACGAGCAGTACTTC. Residues: CASSRDLTSSYEQYF.